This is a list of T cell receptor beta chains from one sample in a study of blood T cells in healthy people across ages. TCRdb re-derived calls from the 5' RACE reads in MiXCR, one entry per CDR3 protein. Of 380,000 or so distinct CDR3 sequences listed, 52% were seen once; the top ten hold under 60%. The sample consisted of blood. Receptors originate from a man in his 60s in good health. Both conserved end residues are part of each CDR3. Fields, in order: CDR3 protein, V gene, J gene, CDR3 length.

cdr3_aa: CSARWRTSRETYEQYF
v_call: TRBV20-1
j_call: TRBJ2-7
cdr3_length: 16

cdr3_aa: CASSETAYEQYF
v_call: TRBV5-1
j_call: TRBJ2-7
cdr3_length: 12

cdr3_aa: CASSTKVGDTQYF
v_call: TRBV7-2
j_call: TRBJ2-3
cdr3_length: 13

cdr3_aa: CASSPGTGVQETQYF
v_call: TRBV4-3
j_call: TRBJ2-5
cdr3_length: 15

cdr3_aa: CASSLRAGVPDTQYF
v_call: TRBV27
j_call: TRBJ2-3
cdr3_length: 15

cdr3_aa: CASSLAGVTYEQYF
v_call: TRBV7-2
j_call: TRBJ2-7
cdr3_length: 14

cdr3_aa: CASSQGQGRGYTF
v_call: TRBV14
j_call: TRBJ1-2
cdr3_length: 13

cdr3_aa: CATSPGYRDWEAFF
v_call: TRBV15
j_call: TRBJ1-1
cdr3_length: 14

cdr3_aa: CASTKEGGRGDTQYF
v_call: TRBV2
j_call: TRBJ2-3
cdr3_length: 15

cdr3_aa: CSARQFSNQPQHF
v_call: TRBV20-1
j_call: TRBJ1-5
cdr3_length: 13

cdr3_aa: CSARAGRGSYEQYF
v_call: TRBV20-1
j_call: TRBJ2-7
cdr3_length: 14

cdr3_aa: CASTLTGFGETQYF
v_call: TRBV7-2
j_call: TRBJ2-5
cdr3_length: 14

cdr3_aa: CASSYVGQSYGYTF
v_call: TRBV6-2/TRBV6-3
j_call: TRBJ1-2
cdr3_length: 14

cdr3_aa: CASSSFRGRGNTEAFF
v_call: TRBV7-9
j_call: TRBJ1-1
cdr3_length: 16

cdr3_aa: CASRGDRVYEQYF
v_call: TRBV6-6
j_call: TRBJ2-7
cdr3_length: 13

cdr3_aa: CASSRLAGGGAETQYF
v_call: TRBV12-3/TRBV12-4
j_call: TRBJ2-5
cdr3_length: 16

cdr3_aa: CASTPMVGQGDGYTF
v_call: TRBV14
j_call: TRBJ1-2
cdr3_length: 15

cdr3_aa: CSDAETGSDYTF
v_call: TRBV29-1
j_call: TRBJ1-2
cdr3_length: 12

cdr3_aa: CASRLGLAGFYEQYF
v_call: TRBV7-2
j_call: -
cdr3_length: 15

cdr3_aa: CASQQGALTDTQYF
v_call: TRBV6-1
j_call: TRBJ2-3
cdr3_length: 14